The 10 T cell receptor beta chains presented below share a single source sample, sequenced in a study of beta chain features in type 1 diabetes. What was sequenced were expressed TCRB transcripts, since all of the isolated RNA had been reverse transcribed. This table comes from immunoSEQ multiplex PCR, and its TCRdb copy is limited to in-frame clones, with some not included. The sample has 30,000 to 40,000 clones; around 60% are singletons. The sequencing input was Tregs from blood. The receptors shown here come from a woman aged 25 to 39 in good health.

This clone is a singleton in its sample. The chain joins TRBV4-1 to TRBJ2-3; the match to TRBD2 covers 7 bases. CDR1 and CDR2 from the germline V gene are MGHRA and YSYEKL. CDR3 length: 18 residues. Unmatched junction bases numbered 14, after V lost 4 bases and J lost 1 base. Here the CDR3 reads CASSRERQGLPGTDTQYF. The CDR3 DNA sequence: TGCGCCAGCAGCCGAGAGAGGCAGGGACTACCAGGCACAGATACGCAGTATTTT.

This clone was seen a handful of times. The rearrangement uses TRBV29-1 and TRBJ2-2; TRBD1 aligns across 11 bases. The CDR3 length is 14 residues. The germline V gene has CDR1 SQVTM and CDR2 ANQGSEA. With 7 bases clipped from V and 6 bases from J, the junction kept 7 bases outside the gene matches. CDR3 in DNA: TGCAGCGCGGGACAGGGGGTAAATCCCGGGGAGCTGTTTTTT. Translating it yields CSAGQGVNPGELFF.

J is TRBJ2-5 and V is TRBV18, with TRBD2 as a possible D gene (6 bases). The J call may not be correct, given that the DNA end is closer to TRBJ2-7. The CDR3 sequence is 14 residues long. The V gene's germline CDR1 is KGHSH and CDR2 LQKENI. The CDR3 coding sequence is TGTGCCAGCTCACAGGTGACTAGCTCCTACGAGCAGTACTTC. It codes for CASSQVTSSYEQYF.

The V gene is TRBV28, the J gene TRBJ2-5, with 7 positions matching TRBD2. The DNA matches TRBJ2-7 better at its end, which makes the J call doubtful. Germline-derived CDR1 and CDR2 are MDHEN and SYDVKM. The CDR3 is 16 amino acids. In DNA, the CDR3 is TGTGCCAGCAGTTTCCCAGCGGGAAAAAGCTCCTACGAGCAGTACTTC. Protein: CASSFPAGKSSYEQYF.

This rearrangement joins TRBV12-5 to TRBJ2-3; D perhaps matches TRBD2 (6 bases). CDR3 length: 14 amino acids. In germline, CDR1 is LGHNT, CDR2 FRNRAP. Trimming left V 6 bases short and J 1 base short, with 11 bases between. The CDR3 region has the DNA TGTGCTAGTGGACGGGAGCTCGGCACAGATACGCAGTATTTT. Translating gives CASGRELGTDTQYF.

The chain has TRBV5-1 and TRBJ2-5; D is unresolved. Trimming took 4 bases from V and 0 from J, leaving 7 bases between them. CDR3 size: 13 residues. Germline V gene data show CDR1 as SGHRS and CDR2 as YFSETQ. CDR3 sequence (DNA): TGCGCCAGCAGCGCCGGGTACCAAGAGACCCAGTACTTC. Its protein is CASSAGYQETQYF.

V and J are TRBV5-4 and TRBJ2-5, with D possibly TRBD1 on 5 matching bases. This CDR3 has 12 amino acids. V shed 4 bases and J shed 11 bases, with 15 bases lying between them. Germline V gene sequence: CDR1 SGHNT, CDR2 YYREEE (reference sequence). The CDR3 is CASSSYRSAQYF. The CDR3 DNA reads as TGTGCCAGCAGCAGCTACAGGTCCGCGCAGTACTTC.

This clone has only one observation. The J gene is TRBJ2-5, the V gene TRBV18; D gene unclear. The germline gives CDR1 KGHSH, CDR2 LQKENI. CDR3 length equals 13 residues. Deletions cut 4 bases from V and 7 bases from J, with 13 bases between. This CDR3 is CASSLEAGTTQYF. The DNA of the CDR3 is TGTGCCAGCTCACTGGAAGCAGGCACGACCCAGTACTTC.

Worth noting for this clone: At one end the junction does not follow the germline gene, possibly because of a read error. The same CDR3 arises from other DNA sequences in this sample as well. The gene calls are TRBV11-2 and TRBJ2-3; 12 bases align to TRBD2. CDR3 length: 15 residues. Germline V gene data show CDR1 as SGHAT and CDR2 as FQNNGV. Written as DNA, the CDR3 is TGCGCCAGCAGCACTAGCGGGGGGAGCACAGATACGCAGTATTTT. Its translation is CASSTSGGSTDTQYF. Together with reference TRBV11-2 and TRBJ2-3, the CDR3 gives the full variable domain: EAGVAQSPRYKIIEKRQSVAFWCNPISGHATLYWYQQILGQGPKLLIQFQNNGVVDDSQLPKDRFSAERLKGVDSTLKIQPAKLEDSAVYLCASSTSGGSTDTQYFGPGTRLTVL.

The J gene is TRBJ2-1, the V gene TRBV7-6; 7 bases fit TRBD1. Looked up from germline, CDR1 is SGHVS and CDR2 is FNYEAQ. This CDR3 has 12 amino acids. The junction had 2 bases not matched to a gene; V was cut back by 5 bases and J by 7 bases. CDR3 loop: CASSRRGNEQFF. CDR3 in DNA: TGTGCCAGCAGCCGCAGGGGGAATGAGCAGTTCTTC.